This entry concerns a single TCR beta chain. Sequenced by immunoSEQ multiplex PCR; TCRdb stores in-frame clones only, minus some. The table lists tens of thousands of clones, around 90% of them singletons, with about 6.5% in the top ten. This entry comes from a study of OX40 agonist ivuxolimab in advanced cancers. The CDR3 length is 16 residues. Unmatched junction bases numbered 6, after V lost 2 bases and J lost 0 bases. Germline CDR1 and CDR2: MNHEY and SMNVEV (reference sequence). The TCR was taken from an adult with an advanced solid tumor such as melanoma, head and neck, liver or kidney cancer. The source material was CD4+ or CD8+ T cells sorted from blood, sampled in a trial of the OX40 agonist ivuxolimab. The V call is TRBV27, the J call TRBJ1-1, with 7 bases identical to TRBD1. For the CDR3, the DNA is TGTGCCAGCAGTTTAAGGGGGACAGATATGAACACTGAAGCTTTCTTT. Amino acid sequence: CASSLRGTDMNTEAFF.